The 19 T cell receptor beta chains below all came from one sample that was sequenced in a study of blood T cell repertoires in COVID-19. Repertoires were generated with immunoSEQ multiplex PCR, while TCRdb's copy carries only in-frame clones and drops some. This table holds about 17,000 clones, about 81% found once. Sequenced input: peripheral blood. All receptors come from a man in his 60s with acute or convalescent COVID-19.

DNA of the CDR3: TGCAGTGCTAGTAGGAGCCCGAACACCGGGGAGCTGTTTTTT. Translation gives CSASRSPNTGELFF. The chain has TRBV20-1 and TRBJ2-2, with D uncertain. Per germline, CDR1 DFQATT and CDR2 SNEGSKA (reference sequence). The CDR3 is 14 residues long. The V end was cut by 3 bases, the J end by 0 bases, with 8 bases between.

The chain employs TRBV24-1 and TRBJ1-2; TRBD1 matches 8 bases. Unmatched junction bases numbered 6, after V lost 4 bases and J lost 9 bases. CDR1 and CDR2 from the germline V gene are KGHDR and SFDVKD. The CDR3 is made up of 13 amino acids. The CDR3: CATSEGQATSYTF. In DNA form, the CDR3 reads TGTGCCACCAGTGAGGGACAGGCTACAAGCTACACCTTC.

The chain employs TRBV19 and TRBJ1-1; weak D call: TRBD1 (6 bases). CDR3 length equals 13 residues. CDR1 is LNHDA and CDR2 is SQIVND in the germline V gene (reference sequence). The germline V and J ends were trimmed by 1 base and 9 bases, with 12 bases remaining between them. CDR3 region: CASSIGTVPKAFF. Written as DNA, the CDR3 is TGTGCCAGTAGTATAGGGACAGTTCCTAAAGCTTTCTTT.

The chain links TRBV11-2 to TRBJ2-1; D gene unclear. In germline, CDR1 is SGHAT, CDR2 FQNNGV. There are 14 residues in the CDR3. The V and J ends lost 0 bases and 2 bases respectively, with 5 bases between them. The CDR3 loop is CASSLDGAYNEQFF. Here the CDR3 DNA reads TGTGCCAGCAGCTTAGACGGAGCCTACAATGAGCAGTTCTTC.

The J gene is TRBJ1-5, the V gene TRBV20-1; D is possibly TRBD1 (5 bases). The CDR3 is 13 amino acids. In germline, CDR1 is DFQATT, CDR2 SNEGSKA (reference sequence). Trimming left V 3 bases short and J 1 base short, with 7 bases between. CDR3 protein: CSASRGSNQPQHF. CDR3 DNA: TGCAGTGCTAGTCGGGGGAGCAATCAGCCCCAGCATTTT.

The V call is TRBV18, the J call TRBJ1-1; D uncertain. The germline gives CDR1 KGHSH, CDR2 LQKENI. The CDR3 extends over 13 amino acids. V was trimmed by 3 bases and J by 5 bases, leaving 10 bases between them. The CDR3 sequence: CASSPYGRTEAFF. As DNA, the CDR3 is TGTGCCAGCTCACCCTACGGGAGGACTGAAGCTTTCTTT.

The CDR3 sequence is CASTLAESYEQYF. The CDR3 region has the DNA TGTGCCAGCACACTAGCGGAGTCCTACGAGCAGTACTTC. The chain recombines TRBV2 with TRBJ2-7; TRBD2 aligns across 8 bases. This CDR3 region has 13 residues. From germline, CDR1 is SNHLY and CDR2 FYNNEI. The J segment lost 1 base and the V segment lost 7 bases, leaving 3 bases of the junction unmatched. Full variable domain (rest looked up from reference TRBV2 and TRBJ2-7): EPEVTQTPSHQVTQMGQEVILRCVPISNHLYFYWYRQILGQKVEFLVSFYNNEISEKSEIFDDQFSVERPDGSNFTLKIRSTKLEDSAMYFCASTLAESYEQYFGPGTRLTVT.

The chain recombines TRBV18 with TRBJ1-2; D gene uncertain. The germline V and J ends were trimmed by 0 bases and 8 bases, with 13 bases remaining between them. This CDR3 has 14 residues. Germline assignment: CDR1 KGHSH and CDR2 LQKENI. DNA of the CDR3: TGTGCCAGCTCACCACCCGACCGCGCTAGGGGCTACACCTTC. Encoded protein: CASSPPDRARGYTF.

CDR3 loop: CASSRLTGTGLADTQYF. The CDR3 DNA reads TGTGCCAGTAGTAGATTAACCGGGACAGGGTTGGCAGATACGCAGTATTTT. The V and J genes are TRBV19 and TRBJ2-3, with 9 bases identical to TRBD1. Germline CDR1 and CDR2: LNHDA and SQIVND (reference sequence). V lost 4 bases, J lost 4 bases, and 12 bases stayed unmatched. The CDR3 runs 17 residues.

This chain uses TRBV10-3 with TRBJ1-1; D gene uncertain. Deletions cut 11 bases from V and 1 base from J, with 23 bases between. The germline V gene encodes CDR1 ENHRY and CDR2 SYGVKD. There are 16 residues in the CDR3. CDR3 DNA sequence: TGTGCCTCGGCCGGCCCCCTTTCGGGTTCGAACACTGAAGCTTTCTTT. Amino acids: CASAGPLSGSNTEAFF.

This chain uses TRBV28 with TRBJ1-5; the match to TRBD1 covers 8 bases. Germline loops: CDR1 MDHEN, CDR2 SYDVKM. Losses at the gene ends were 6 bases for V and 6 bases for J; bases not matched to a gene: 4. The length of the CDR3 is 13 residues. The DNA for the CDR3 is TGTGCCAGCAGCCCAGGGGGCCGTCAGCCCCAGCATTTT. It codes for CASSPGGRQPQHF.

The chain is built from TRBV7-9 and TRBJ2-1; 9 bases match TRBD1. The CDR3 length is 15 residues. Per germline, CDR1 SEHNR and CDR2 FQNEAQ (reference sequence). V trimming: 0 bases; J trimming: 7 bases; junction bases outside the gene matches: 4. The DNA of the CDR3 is TGTGCCAGCAGCTTAGCGCTAGGACAGGGGAATGAGCAGTTCTTC. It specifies CASSLALGQGNEQFF.

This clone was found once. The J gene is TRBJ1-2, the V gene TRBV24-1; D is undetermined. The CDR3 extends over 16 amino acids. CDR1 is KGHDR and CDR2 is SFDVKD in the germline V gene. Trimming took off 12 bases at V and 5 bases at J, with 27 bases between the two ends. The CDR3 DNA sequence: TGTGCCGTAACTCCATTAGAGGGAGAGGTCCAGTATGGCTACACCTTC. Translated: CAVTPLEGEVQYGYTF.

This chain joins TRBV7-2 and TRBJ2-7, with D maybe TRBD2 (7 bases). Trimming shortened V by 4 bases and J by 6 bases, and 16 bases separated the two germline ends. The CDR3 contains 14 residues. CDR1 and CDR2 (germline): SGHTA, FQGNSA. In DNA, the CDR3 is TGTGCCAGCAGCTCTTCGAGGGGGGGGATCGAGCAGTACTTC. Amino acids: CASSSSRGGIEQYF.

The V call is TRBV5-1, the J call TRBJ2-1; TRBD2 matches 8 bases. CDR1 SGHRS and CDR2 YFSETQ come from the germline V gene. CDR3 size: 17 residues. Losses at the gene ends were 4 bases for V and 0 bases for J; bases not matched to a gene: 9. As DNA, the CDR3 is TGCGCCAGCAGCGCGGCTAGCGGGTCGAGCTCCTACAATGAGCAGTTCTTC. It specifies CASSAASGSSSYNEQFF.

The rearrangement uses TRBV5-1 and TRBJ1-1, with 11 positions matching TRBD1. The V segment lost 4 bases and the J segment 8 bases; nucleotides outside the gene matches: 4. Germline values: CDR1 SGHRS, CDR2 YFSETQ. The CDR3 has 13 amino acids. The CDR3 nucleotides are TGCGCCAGCAGCCTCCGGGACAGGGGGGAAGCTTTCTTT. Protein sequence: CASSLRDRGEAFF.

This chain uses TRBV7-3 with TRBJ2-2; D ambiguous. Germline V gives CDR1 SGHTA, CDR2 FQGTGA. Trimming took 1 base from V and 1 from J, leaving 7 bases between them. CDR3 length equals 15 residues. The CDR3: CASSLSSMNTGELFF. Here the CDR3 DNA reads TGTGCCAGCAGCTTAAGTTCAATGAACACCGGGGAGCTGTTTTTT.

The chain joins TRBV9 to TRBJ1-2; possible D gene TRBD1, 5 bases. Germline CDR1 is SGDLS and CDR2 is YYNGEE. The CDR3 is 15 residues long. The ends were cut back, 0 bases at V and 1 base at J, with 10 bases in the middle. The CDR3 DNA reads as TGTGCCAGCAGCGTAGATGGGGGACTTAACTATGGCTACACCTTC. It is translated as CASSVDGGLNYGYTF.

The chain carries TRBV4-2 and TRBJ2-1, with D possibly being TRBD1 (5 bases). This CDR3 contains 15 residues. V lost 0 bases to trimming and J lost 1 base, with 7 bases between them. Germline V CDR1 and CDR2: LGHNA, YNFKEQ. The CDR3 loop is CASSQETVSYNEQFF. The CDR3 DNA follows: TGTGCCAGCAGCCAAGAGACAGTTTCCTACAATGAGCAGTTCTTC.